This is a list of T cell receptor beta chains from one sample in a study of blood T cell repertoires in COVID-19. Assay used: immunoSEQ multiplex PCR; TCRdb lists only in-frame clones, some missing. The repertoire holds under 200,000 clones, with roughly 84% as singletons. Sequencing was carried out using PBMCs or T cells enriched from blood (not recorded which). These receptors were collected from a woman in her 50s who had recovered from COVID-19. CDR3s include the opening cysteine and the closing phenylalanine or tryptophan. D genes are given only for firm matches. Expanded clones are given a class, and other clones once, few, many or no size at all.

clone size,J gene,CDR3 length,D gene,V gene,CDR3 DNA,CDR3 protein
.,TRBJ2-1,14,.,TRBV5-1,TGCGCCAGCAGCTTGGAGGCGGGGAGCGATGAGCAGTTCTTC,CASSLEAGSDEQFF
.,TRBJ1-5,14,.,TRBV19,TGTGCCAGTACGAAGGGAGGGTTCAATCAGCCCCAGCATTTT,CASTKGGFNQPQHF
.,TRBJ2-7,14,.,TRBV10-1,TGCGCCAGCAGTGCGCTGGGGAGGTCCTACGAGCAGTACTTC,CASSALGRSYEQYF
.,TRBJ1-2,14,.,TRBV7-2,TGTGCCAGCAGCTCTAACCCAGGAACCTATGGCTACACCTTC,CASSSNPGTYGYTF
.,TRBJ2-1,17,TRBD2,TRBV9,TGTGCCAGCAGCGTCACTTCCCTAGCGGGGGGGCGCAATGAGCAGTTCTTC,CASSVTSLAGGRNEQFF
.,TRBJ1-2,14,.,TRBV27,TGTGCCAGCAGTTTATCACCCGAGGGCTATGGCTACACCTTC,CASSLSPEGYGYTF
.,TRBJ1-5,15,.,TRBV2,TGTGCCAGCAGGCCGCCCAACTTCCCATATCAGCCCCAGCATTTT,CASRPPNFPYQPQHF
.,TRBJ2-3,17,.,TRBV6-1,TGTGCCAGCAGTGAAGCGCGGCTCCTAACCCGCACAGATACGCAGTATTTT,CASSEARLLTRTDTQYF
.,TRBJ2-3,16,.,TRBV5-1,TGCGCCAGCAGCTTGGCGGTGAACCCGAGCACAGATACGCAGTATTTT,CASSLAVNPSTDTQYF
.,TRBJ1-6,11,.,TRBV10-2,TGCGCCAGCAGTGGAGGGCAGGCGTCCGCTTTT,CASSGGQASAF
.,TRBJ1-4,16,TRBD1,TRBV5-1,TGCGCCAGCAGCTTGGACAGGGGGGCTACAAATGAAAAACTGTTTTTT,CASSLDRGATNEKLFF
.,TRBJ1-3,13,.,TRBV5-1,TGCGCCAGCAGCCCGGGACTGGGAAACACCATATATTTT,CASSPGLGNTIYF
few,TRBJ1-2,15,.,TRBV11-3,TGTGCCAGCAGCTTAGGCGATCGGGCTAACTATGGCTACACCTTC,CASSLGDRANYGYTF
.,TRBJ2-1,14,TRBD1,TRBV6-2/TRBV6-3,TGTGCCAGCAGTTACGGGACAGGCTACAATGAGCAGTTCTTC,CASSYGTGYNEQFF
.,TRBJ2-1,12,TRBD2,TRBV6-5,TGTGCCACCGGACGGGAGGGCCATGAGCAGTTCTTC,CATGREGHEQFF